Detailed here is one T cell receptor beta chain. Its antigen is still unknown. The record has no base qualities; no much larger clone is one base away. The CDR3, from cysteine to phenylalanine, totals 15 residues. Only the CDR3 DNA is retained, 45 bases long and in frame from the first base. According to the germline V gene (reference sequence), CDR1 reads LNHDA and CDR2 reads SQIVND. V gives up 4 bases and J gives up 0 bases, and the segment between their germline ends measures 10 bases. The data stem from a study of cytomegalovirus exposure and HLA in healthy donors (dated by TCRdb to the late 2010s). With regard to the full study: The roughly 650 repertoires of the first cohort and the roughly 110 validation repertoires were produced on the same platform, according to a later analysis. The study aimed to test whether signatures of past pathogen exposure could be identified by cataloging public T cell receptors. A separate validation cohort of 100 to 150 different subjects was used in addition to the roughly 620-subject first cohort. High-throughput TCR immunosequencing, statistical association of individual TCRs with disease status, and machine learning were combined to predict cytomegalovirus infection status. Overall study results and their limits: Most TCR sequences were observed very rarely across donors, whereas some public TCRs were present in many individuals. In the study, 150 to 200 TCR beta chains were listed as associated with cytomegalovirus. Of the cluster scores, roughly 95% were above 0 in a later analysis, which found that TCRs clustered in the first cohort also tended to co-occur in the 120 validation repertoires. In vitro tests confirmed that a few of the cytomegalovirus-associated TCR beta chains recognize cytomegalovirus antigens. It was suggested by the authors that the approach could potentially be generalized to other disease states and immunological phenotypes. In both the original and validation cohorts, the classifier was reported to diagnose cytomegalovirus status with high specificity and sensitivity. A later analysis had no HLA typing for the validation cohort, so co-occurrence there was scored across all 120 or so repertoires.

The method behind the library was the immunoSEQ multiplex PCR assay. Per the authors' processing: A statistical classification framework was built to diagnose cytomegalovirus status from the catalog of TCR beta chain sequences. TCRdb provides this immuneACCESS table in a form limited to in-frame rearrangements. Some clones are lacking; in checked studies, under half of them reflect an unresolved V gene, and why the rest are absent is not known. From that table come the V and J calls and clone size; the DNA was used to work out D and trimming. The sample has roughly 62,000 clones on record, 91% of them singletons. The ten largest clones represent approximately 2% of the sample. The donors were included in the validation cohort of 100 to 150 subjects, a group kept apart from the roughly 610-subject first cohort.

The sequenced material came from PBMCs. This sequence uses TRBV19 and TRBJ1-3, and the D gene may be TRBD1, 5 bases matching. The source is a woman aged 30 to 39 in good health and CMV-seronegative. CDR3 reads: CASSTRQSSGNTIYF. The sequence in DNA is TGTGCCAGTAGTACCAGACAGAGCTCTGGAAACACCATATATTTT.